This TCR beta chain was observed in a study of shared clonotypes between healthy human individuals. TCRdb keeps only in-frame clones here, not all; method: immunoSEQ multiplex PCR. The data hold roughly 550,000 clones, with nearly 97% observed a single time. The trim removed 0 bases at V and 0 bases at J, leaving 4 bases unmatched. Germline V gene sequence: CDR1 MNHEY, CDR2 SMNVEV (reference sequence). The CDR3 sequence is 16 residues long. Terminally differentiated effector memory CD45RA+ cells were excluded from the naive CD8 cells, which were CD45RO-negative and positively selected for CCR7. Source material: naive CD8+ T cells sorted from blood. The sequence derives from a woman in her 30s in good health. V gene TRBV27 combines with J gene TRBJ2-7; 8 bases fit TRBD2. CDR3 DNA sequence: TGTGCCAGCAGTTTATCGTCTAGCGGGTCCTCCTACGAGCAGTACTTC. This translates into CASSLSSSGSSYEQYF.